Below, 6 T cell receptor beta chains from the same sample are listed, as sequenced in a study of cytomegalovirus exposure and HLA in healthy donors. The PCR ran on 60 Vbeta and 13 Jbeta primers. Using immunoSEQ multiplex PCR, the repertoire was profiled, and TCRdb retains in-frame clones only, with some absent. The sample yields 160,000 or so clones, roughly 76% seen once. The sequenced sample consisted of PBMCs. The source is a woman younger than 35 in good health and CMV-seropositive.

This chain joins TRBV4-3 and TRBJ1-2; 7 bases agree with TRBD1. Germline-derived CDR1 and CDR2 are LGHNA and YSLEER. After removal of 2 bases from V and 5 bases from J, the junction contained 8 bases not matched to a gene. The CDR3 is 15 residues long. CDR3 protein: CASSQTIQGSYGYTF. For the CDR3, the DNA is TGCGCCAGCAGCCAAACAATACAGGGGTCTTATGGCTACACCTTC.

The chain uses TRBV18 and TRBJ2-5; the D gene is possibly TRBD1 (5 bases). The length of the CDR3 is 14 residues. CDR1 and CDR2 from the germline V gene are KGHSH and LQKENI. Trimming took off 6 bases at V and 5 bases at J, with 16 bases between the two ends. CDR3 residues: CASSTLKGQETQYF. CDR3 in DNA: TGTGCCAGCTCGACCCTTAAGGGGCAGGAGACCCAGTACTTC.

The chain is built from TRBV10-1 and TRBJ2-3; 7 positions match TRBD2. The CDR3 has 14 residues. The V gene's germline CDR1 is WNHNN and CDR2 SYGVQD (reference sequence). The ends lost 5 bases at V and 4 bases at J; junction bases unmatched: 6. The CDR3 region has the DNA TGCGCCAGCAGTAAGCGGGGACGGGCAGATACGCAGTATTTT. It is translated as CASSKRGRADTQYF.

The table lists this clone with a few counts. V and J are TRBV11-2 and TRBJ1-2; TRBD1 aligns across 9 bases. V lost 5 bases and J lost 8; bases outside the gene matches: 9. Germline CDR1 reads SGHAT; CDR2 reads FQNNGV. CDR3 length: 14 amino acids. CDR3 loop: CASSHWTGVGGYTF. As DNA, the CDR3 is TGTGCCAGCAGCCATTGGACAGGGGTGGGCGGCTACACCTTC. Full variable domain (rest looked up from reference TRBV11-2 and TRBJ1-2): EAGVAQSPRYKIIEKRQSVAFWCNPISGHATLYWYQQILGQGPKLLIQFQNNGVVDDSQLPKDRFSAERLKGVDSTLKIQPAKLEDSAVYLCASSHWTGVGGYTFGSGTRLTVV.

The rearrangement links TRBV6-6 to TRBJ1-1; 9 nucleotides line up with TRBD1. The V gene end was trimmed by 6 bases and the J gene end by 4 bases; junction bases not matched to a gene: 6. This CDR3 spans 14 amino acids. Looked up from germline, CDR1 is MNHNY and CDR2 is SVGAGI (reference sequence). CDR3 sequence: CASSKPTGGTEAFF. CDR3 nucleotides: TGTGCCAGCAGCAAACCGACAGGGGGCACTGAAGCTTTCTTT.

J is TRBJ2-7 and V is TRBV19; 7 bases are shared with TRBD1. Germline V gene sequence: CDR1 LNHDA, CDR2 SQIVND (reference sequence). V shed 5 bases, J shed 7 bases, and the junction held 11 bases outside the gene matches. The CDR3 is 14 residues long. CDR3 sequence (DNA): TGTGCCAGTAGTCTCTCGACAGGGATAAGGGAGCAGTACTTC. Translated: CASSLSTGIREQYF.